Listed below are T cell receptor beta chains from one sample, sequenced in a study of shared clonotypes between healthy human individuals. Libraries were prepared by immunoSEQ multiplex PCR; TCRdb keeps only in-frame clonotypes and omits some of them. The data contain hundreds of thousands of clones, approximately 79% of them seen just once; the ten biggest clones take up approximately 1.7%. Sequenced sample: memory CD4+ T cells sorted from blood. These receptors were obtained from a woman in her 30s in good health. Each CDR3 is given with its conserved first and last residue. A D gene is named only where the DNA matches it firmly. Expanded clones get a size class; other rows say once, few or many, or leave the size out.

cdr3_nt cdr3_aa j_call clone_size d_call v_call
TGTGCCAGCAGCTTAGACCCGGTTGGGGAGCAGTTCTTC CASSLDPVGEQFF TRBJ2-1 few - TRBV7-8
TGTGCCAGCAGGCCTGCTTTAGGGTACAATGAGCAGTTCTTC CASRPALGYNEQFF TRBJ2-1 - - TRBV7-2
TGCAGTGCTAACAGGGAAGCTTTCTTT CSANREAFF TRBJ1-1 - - TRBV20-1
TGTGCCAGCAGTCAAAGGAATAGCAATCAGCCCCAGCATTTT CASSQRNSNQPQHF TRBJ1-5 - - TRBV25-1
TGCGCCAGCAGCCAACCCGGGAGGGGGGATGAGCAGTTCTTC CASSQPGRGDEQFF TRBJ2-1 - TRBD2 TRBV4-1
TGTGCCATCAGTGGCGAAGGAGCTAATGAAAAACTGTTTTTT CAISGEGANEKLFF TRBJ1-4 - - TRBV10-3
TGTGCCAGCAGTTTCGGGACGGGGGCCGGTGATCAGCCCCAGCATTTT CASSFGTGAGDQPQHF TRBJ1-5 - - TRBV28
TGTGCCAGCAGCACCGGGACTAGCCGGCACGAGCAGTACTTC CASSTGTSRHEQYF TRBJ2-7 - TRBD2 TRBV5-4
TGTGCCAGCTCAAAAAACTCAGGGGAGAGGGGCTACACCTTC CASSKNSGERGYTF TRBJ1-2 few - TRBV18
TGTGCCAGCAGTGGCGACAGGGTGAGGAACGAGCAGTACTTC CASSGDRVRNEQYF TRBJ2-7 - TRBD1 TRBV6-1
TGTGCCAGCAGCCAACAAGGGACAGGGGGTGGTTACGAGCAGTACTTC CASSQQGTGGGYEQYF TRBJ2-7 - TRBD1 TRBV14
TGTGCCAGCAGGCAAGGACCGGGAACCTCAGCTTTCTTT CASRQGPGTSAFF TRBJ1-1 - - TRBV2
TGTGCCAGCAGCCACCCGACAGGGAGCTCCTACAATGAGCAGTTCTTC CASSHPTGSSYNEQFF TRBJ2-1 - TRBD1 TRBV7-2
TGTGCCAGCAGTGCCCACAGGGGGCAGGCAGATACGCAGTATTTT CASSAHRGQADTQYF TRBJ2-3 - TRBD1 TRBV2
TGTGCCAGCAGTTTATCTACTAGCGGGATGCTGGGCGAGCAGTACTTC CASSLSTSGMLGEQYF TRBJ2-7 - TRBD2 TRBV28
TGTGCCAGCTCACCAGGACAGGGGGCCTACGAGCAGTACTTC CASSPGQGAYEQYF TRBJ2-7 - TRBD1 TRBV18
TGCGCCAGCAGCCCTACCACCGGGACCGAGACCTACGAGCAGTACTTC CASSPTTGTETYEQYF TRBJ2-7 - - TRBV5-1
TGTGCCAGCAGTTACGATCCGAACACTGAAGCTTTCTTT CASSYDPNTEAFF TRBJ1-1 - - TRBV2
TGTGCCAGCATTTCACCTAGCGGGGCCTACAATGAGCAGTTCTTC CASISPSGAYNEQFF TRBJ2-1 - TRBD2 TRBV6-5
TGTGCCAGCAGTGCGGGACAGTGGAACACTGAAGCTTTCTTT CASSAGQWNTEAFF TRBJ1-1 once TRBD1 TRBV6-4
TGCAGCGTTCGACTAGCGGGAGGCTCCTACAATGAGCAGTTCTTC CSVRLAGGSYNEQFF TRBJ2-1 - TRBD2 TRBV29-1
TGTGCCAGCAGTGAAATTACAGGGGCTGAAGCTTTCTTT CASSEITGAEAFF TRBJ1-1 - TRBD1 TRBV6-1
TGTGCCAGCAGCTTAGCGGGAGGCCATAACACAGATACGCAGTATTTT CASSLAGGHNTDTQYF TRBJ2-3 - TRBD2 TRBV7-3
TGTGCCAGTAGTTCCCAGGGCGGGACGGCGAACACCGGGGAGCTGTTTTTT CASSSQGGTANTGELFF TRBJ2-2 - - TRBV19
TGTGCCGTGGGGGAGAATGAAAAACTGTTTTTT CAVGENEKLFF TRBJ1-4 - - TRBV28
TGTGCCAGCAGTACCCCGGGGAGGGGCCTACGGGAGCAGTACTTC CASSTPGRGLREQYF TRBJ2-7 once TRBD2 TRBV28
TGTGCCAGCAGCCTAGAGCCGGGACAGGGACTATACGAGCAGTACTTC CASSLEPGQGLYEQYF TRBJ2-7 - TRBD1 TRBV4-2